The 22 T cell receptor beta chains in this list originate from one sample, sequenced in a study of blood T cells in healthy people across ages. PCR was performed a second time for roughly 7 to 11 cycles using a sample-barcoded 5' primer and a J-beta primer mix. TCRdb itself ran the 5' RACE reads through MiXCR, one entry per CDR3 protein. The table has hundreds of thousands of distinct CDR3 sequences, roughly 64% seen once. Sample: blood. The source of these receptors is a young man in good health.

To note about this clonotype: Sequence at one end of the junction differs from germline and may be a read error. The CDR3 DNA reads as TGTGCCAGGAGCGTGTGGGGGTCAGCGGGAGGGACCCAGTACTTC. Translating it yields CARSVWGSAGGTQYF. V gene TRBV9 combines with J gene TRBJ2-7; 9 bases fit TRBD2. The J call is in doubt because the DNA end fits TRBJ2-5 better. Germline assignment: CDR1 SGDLS and CDR2 YYNGEE. The CDR3 is 15 amino acids.

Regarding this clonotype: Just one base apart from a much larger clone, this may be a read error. CDR3 in amino acids: CACSPYGGGYTF. CDR3 DNA sequence: TGTGCCTGCAGTCCATATGGGGGAGGCTACACCTTC. This chain uses TRBV12-3 or TRBV12-4 with TRBJ1-2; D might be TRBD1 (5 bases). The CDR3 runs to 12 residues.

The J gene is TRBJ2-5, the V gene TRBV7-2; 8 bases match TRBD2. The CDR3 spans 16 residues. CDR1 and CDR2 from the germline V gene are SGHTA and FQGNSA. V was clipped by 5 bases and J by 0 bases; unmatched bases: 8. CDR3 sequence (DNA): TGTGCCAGCAGCCAACGGCTACTAGCGGACCAAGAGACCCAGTACTTC. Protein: CASSQRLLADQETQYF. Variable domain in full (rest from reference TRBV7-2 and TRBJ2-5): GAGVSQSPSNKVTEKGKDVELRCDPISGHTALYWYRQSLGQGLEFLIYFQGNSAPDKSGLPSDRFSAERTGGSVSTLTIQRTQQEDSAVYLCASSQRLLADQETQYFGPGTRLLVL.

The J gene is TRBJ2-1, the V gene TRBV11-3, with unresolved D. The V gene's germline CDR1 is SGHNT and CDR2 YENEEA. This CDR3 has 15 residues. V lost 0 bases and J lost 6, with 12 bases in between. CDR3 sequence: CASSLDRQAFNEQFF. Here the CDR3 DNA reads TGTGCCAGCAGCTTAGATCGGCAAGCCTTCAATGAGCAGTTCTTC.

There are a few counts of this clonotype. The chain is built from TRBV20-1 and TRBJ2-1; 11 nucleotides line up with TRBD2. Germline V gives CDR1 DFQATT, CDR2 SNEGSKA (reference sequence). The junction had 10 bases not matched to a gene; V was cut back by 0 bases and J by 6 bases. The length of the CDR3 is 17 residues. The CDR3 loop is CSARDGVGTSGTNEQFF. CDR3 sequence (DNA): TGCAGTGCTAGAGATGGTGTTGGGACTAGCGGTACCAATGAGCAGTTCTTC.

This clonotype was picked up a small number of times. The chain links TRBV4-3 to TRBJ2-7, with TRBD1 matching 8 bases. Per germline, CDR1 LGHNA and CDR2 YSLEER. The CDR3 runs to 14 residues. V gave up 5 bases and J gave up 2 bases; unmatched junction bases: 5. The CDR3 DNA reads TGCGCCAGCAGCTACAGACAGGGGACCTACGAGCAGTACTTC. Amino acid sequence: CASSYRQGTYEQYF.

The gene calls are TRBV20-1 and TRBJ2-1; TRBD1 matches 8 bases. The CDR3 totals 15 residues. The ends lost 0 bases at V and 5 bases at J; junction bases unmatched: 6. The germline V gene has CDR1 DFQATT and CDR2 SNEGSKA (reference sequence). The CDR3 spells CSARDGQGADNEQFF. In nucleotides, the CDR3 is TGCAGTGCTAGAGATGGGCAGGGGGCGGACAATGAGCAGTTCTTC.

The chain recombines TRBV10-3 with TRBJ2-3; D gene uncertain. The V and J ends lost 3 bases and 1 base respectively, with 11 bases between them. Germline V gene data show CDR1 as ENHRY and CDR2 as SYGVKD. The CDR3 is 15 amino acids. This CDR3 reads CAISDPAPRTDTQYF. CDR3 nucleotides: TGTGCCATCAGTGACCCCGCCCCGCGCACAGATACGCAGTATTTT.

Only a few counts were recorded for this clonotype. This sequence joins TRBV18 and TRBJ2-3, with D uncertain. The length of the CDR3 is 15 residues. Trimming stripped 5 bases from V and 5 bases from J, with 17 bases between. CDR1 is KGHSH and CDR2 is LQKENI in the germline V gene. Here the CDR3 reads CASSSGPTTIDTQYF. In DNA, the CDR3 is TGTGCCAGCTCATCCGGGCCCACGACGATAGATACGCAGTATTTT.

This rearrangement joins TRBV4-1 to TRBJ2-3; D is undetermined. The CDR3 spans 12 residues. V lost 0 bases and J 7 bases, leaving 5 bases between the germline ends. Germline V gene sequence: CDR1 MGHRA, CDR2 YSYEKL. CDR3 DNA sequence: TGCGCCAGCAGCCAAGATCATAATACGCAGTATTTT. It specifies CASSQDHNTQYF.

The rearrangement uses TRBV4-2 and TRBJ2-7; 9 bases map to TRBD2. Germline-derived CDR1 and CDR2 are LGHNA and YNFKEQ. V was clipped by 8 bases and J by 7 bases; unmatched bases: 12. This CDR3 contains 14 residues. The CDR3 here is CASGNSGGTGEQYF. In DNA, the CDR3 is TGTGCCAGCGGAAACAGCGGGGGGACGGGTGAGCAGTACTTC.

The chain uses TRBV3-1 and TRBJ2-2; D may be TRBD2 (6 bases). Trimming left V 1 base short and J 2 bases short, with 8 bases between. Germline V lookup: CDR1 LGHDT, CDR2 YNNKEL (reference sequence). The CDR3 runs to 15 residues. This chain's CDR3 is CASSQVAVNTGELFF. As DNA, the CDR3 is TGTGCCAGCAGCCAAGTAGCGGTAAACACCGGGGAGCTGTTTTTT. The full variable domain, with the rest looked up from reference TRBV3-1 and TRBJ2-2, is DTAVSQTPKYLVTQMGNDKSIKCEQNLGHDTMYWYKQDSKKFLKIMFSYNNKELIINETVPNRFSPKSPDKAHLNLHINSLELGDSAVYFCASSQVAVNTGELFFGEGSRLTVL.

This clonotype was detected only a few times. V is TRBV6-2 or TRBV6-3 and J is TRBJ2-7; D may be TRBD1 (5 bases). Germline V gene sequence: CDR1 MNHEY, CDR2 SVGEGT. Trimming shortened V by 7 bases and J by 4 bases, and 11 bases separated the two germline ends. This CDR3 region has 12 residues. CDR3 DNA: TGTGCCAGCACGACAGCGATATACGAGCAGTACTTC. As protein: CASTTAIYEQYF.

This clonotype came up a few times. CDR3 loop: CSARDPREFDGYTF. CDR3 DNA: TGCAGTGCTAGAGATCCCAGGGAGTTTGATGGCTACACCTTC. The chain employs TRBV20-1 and TRBJ1-2; D might be TRBD1 (5 bases). CDR1 and CDR2 (germline): DFQATT, SNEGSKA (reference sequence). This CDR3 has 14 residues. Trimming cost V 0 bases and J 6 bases, with 14 bases left between them.

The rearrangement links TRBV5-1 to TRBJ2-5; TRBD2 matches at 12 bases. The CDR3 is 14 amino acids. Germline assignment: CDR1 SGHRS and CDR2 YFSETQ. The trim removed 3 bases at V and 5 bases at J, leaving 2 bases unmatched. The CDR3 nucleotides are TGCGCCAGCAGCTACGGACTAGCGGGGGAGACCCAGTACTTC. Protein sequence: CASSYGLAGETQYF. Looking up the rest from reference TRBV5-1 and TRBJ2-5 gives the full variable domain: KAGVTQTPRYLIKTRGQQVTLSCSPISGHRSVSWYQQTPGQGLQFLFEYFSETQRNKGNFPGRFSGRQFSNSRSEMNVSTLELGDSALYLCASSYGLAGETQYFGPGTRLLVL.

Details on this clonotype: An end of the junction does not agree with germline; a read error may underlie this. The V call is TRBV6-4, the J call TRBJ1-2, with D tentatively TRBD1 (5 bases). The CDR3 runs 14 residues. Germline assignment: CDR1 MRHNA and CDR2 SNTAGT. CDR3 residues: CASTDRGVDYGYTF. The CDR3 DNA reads TGTGCCAGCACTGACAGAGGGGTGGACTATGGCTACACCTTC.

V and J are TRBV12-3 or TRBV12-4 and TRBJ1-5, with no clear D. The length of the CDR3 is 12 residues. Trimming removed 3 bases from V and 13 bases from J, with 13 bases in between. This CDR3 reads CASSLGHSSQHF. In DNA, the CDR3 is TGTGCCAGCAGTTTGGGTCATTCGTCACAGCATTTT.

The CDR3 nucleotides are TGCGCCAGCAGCTGCACTAGCGCGTATGAGCAGTTCTTC. This encodes CASSCTSAYEQFF. This chain joins TRBV5-1 and TRBJ2-1; TRBD2 matches at 7 bases. Germline V gives CDR1 SGHRS, CDR2 YFSETQ. After removal of 3 bases from V and 8 bases from J, the junction contained 5 bases not matched to a gene. This CDR3 spans 13 amino acids.

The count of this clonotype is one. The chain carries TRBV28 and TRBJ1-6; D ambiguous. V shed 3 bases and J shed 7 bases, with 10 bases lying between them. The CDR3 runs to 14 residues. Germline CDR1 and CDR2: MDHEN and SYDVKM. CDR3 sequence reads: CASSLTQQNSPLHF. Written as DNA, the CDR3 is TGTGCCAGCAGTTTGACCCAGCAAAATTCACCCCTCCACTTT.

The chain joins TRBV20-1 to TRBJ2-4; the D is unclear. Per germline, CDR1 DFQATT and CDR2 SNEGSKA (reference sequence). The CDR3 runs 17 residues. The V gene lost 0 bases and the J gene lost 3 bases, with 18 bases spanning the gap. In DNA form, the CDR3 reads TGCAGTGCTAGAGATCCCCCCATCCCGTGGGGCAAAAACATTCAGTACTTC. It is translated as CSARDPPIPWGKNIQYF.

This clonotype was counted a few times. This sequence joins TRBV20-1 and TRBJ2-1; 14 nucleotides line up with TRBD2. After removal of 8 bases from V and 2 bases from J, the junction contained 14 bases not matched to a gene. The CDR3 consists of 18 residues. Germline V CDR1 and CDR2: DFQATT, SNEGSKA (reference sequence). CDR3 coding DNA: TGCAGTCCAGTCGCGGGGGGACTAGCGGGAGACCCCTACAATGAGCAGTTCTTC. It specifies CSPVAGGLAGDPYNEQFF.

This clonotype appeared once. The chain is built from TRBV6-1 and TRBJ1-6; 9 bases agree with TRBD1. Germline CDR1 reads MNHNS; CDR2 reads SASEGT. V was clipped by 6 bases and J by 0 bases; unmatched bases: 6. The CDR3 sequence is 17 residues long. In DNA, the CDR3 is TGTGCCAGCAGCGCGGGACAGGGAAGCTCCTATAATTCACCCCTCCACTTT. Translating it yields CASSAGQGSSYNSPLHF.